Below are 17 T cell receptor beta chains sequenced from a single sample in a study of T-cell memory formation after mild COVID-19. One entry per CDR3 protein, called by TCRdb with MiXCR from the 5' RACE reads. This sample has some 300,000 distinct CDR3 sequences; 20% to 25% occur once, and the top ten carry roughly 23%. Sequencing input: PBMCs or a T cell subset sorted from them (not recorded which). Receptors were obtained from a man aged 18 to 29 who had mild COVID-19 (a few samples of this study predate the infection). Cell type and time point are not known.

Only a few counts were recorded for this clonotype. CDR3 residues: CASRTTQGSQYF. CDR3 nucleotides: TGTGCCAGCAGAACTACCCAGGGGTCGCAGTATTTT. The V gene is TRBV7-2, the J gene TRBJ2-3; possible D gene TRBD1, 6 bases. In germline, CDR1 is SGHTA, CDR2 FQGNSA. V shed 6 bases and J shed 10 bases, with 14 bases lying between them. The CDR3 runs 12 residues. Combining the CDR3 with reference TRBV7-2 and TRBJ2-3 gives the whole variable domain GAGVSQSPSNKVTEKGKDVELRCDPISGHTALYWYRQSLGQGLEFLIYFQGNSAPDKSGLPSDRFSAERTGGSVSTLTIQRTQQEDSAVYLCASRTTQGSQYFGPGTRLTVL.

This clonotype was detected a few times. This chain links TRBV5-1 with TRBJ2-5; D gene unclear. Germline V gene lookup returns CDR1 SGHRS and CDR2 YFSETQ. Trimming cost V 1 base and J 5 bases, with 9 bases left between them. The CDR3 extends over 13 amino acids. The DNA of the CDR3 is TGCGCCAGCAGCTTGCTGATCTTGGAGACCCAGTACTTC. Its protein is CASSLLILETQYF.

This clonotype came up many times. The chain recombines TRBV5-1 with TRBJ1-1; no firm D call. V lost 0 bases, J lost 7 bases, and 10 bases lay in between. This CDR3 is built from 13 residues. CDR1 SGHRS and CDR2 YFSETQ come from the germline V gene. The CDR3 reads CASSLVGRDEAFF. In DNA, the CDR3 is TGCGCCAGCAGCTTGGTCGGAAGAGATGAAGCTTTCTTT.

This chain links TRBV12-3 or TRBV12-4 with TRBJ2-2, with no clear D. CDR3 size: 18 residues. V gave up 5 bases and J gave up 0 bases, with 19 bases separating them. The CDR3 region has the DNA TGTGCCAGCAGTCTTCTCGGCATCCGACTCGCGAACACCGGGGAGCTGTTTTTT. The encoded protein is CASSLLGIRLANTGELFF.

The chain uses TRBV7-3 and TRBJ2-5, with no clear D. Germline loops: CDR1 SGHTA, CDR2 FQGTGA. This CDR3 spans 13 amino acids. V was pared by 3 bases and J by 7 bases, with 12 bases between. The CDR3 nucleotides are TGTGCCAGCAGCTTGACTGGGTTAGGGACCCAGTACTTC. It translates to CASSLTGLGTQYF.

In this sample, this clonotype turned up many times. The chain combines TRBV9 with TRBJ2-1; the match to TRBD2 covers 10 bases. Germline V gives CDR1 SGDLS, CDR2 YYNGEE. CDR3 length: 14 residues. V gave up 2 bases and J gave up 4 bases; unmatched junction bases: 0. The CDR3 is CASSVSGGYNEQFF. The CDR3 DNA is TGTGCCAGCAGCGTTAGCGGGGGGTACAATGAGCAGTTCTTC.

A note on this clonotype: A read error may produce the germline difference seen at one junction end. The V gene is TRBV20-1, the J gene TRBJ1-1, with D possibly matching TRBD1 (6 bases). The CDR3 is 15 amino acids. The germline gives CDR1 DFQATT, CDR2 SNEGSKA (reference sequence). For the CDR3, the DNA is TGCTGTGCTAGATCTGGGAGGGGGGCTCGGGCTGAAGCTTTCTTT. Amino acid sequence: CCARSGRGARAEAFF.

The table lists this clonotype with a few counts. The chain employs TRBV5-1 and TRBJ2-7; tentative D call: TRBD2 (6 bases). Germline V gene data show CDR1 as SGHRS and CDR2 as YFSETQ. The V and J ends lost 7 bases and 6 bases respectively, with 11 bases between them. The CDR3 sequence is 11 residues long. The CDR3, as DNA: TGCGCCAGCCGTCTGGAGGGCGAGCAGTACTTC. It codes for CASRLEGEQYF.

This chain connects TRBV5-5 to TRBJ2-1; perhaps TRBD2 as D (5 bases). Germline V gene data show CDR1 as SGHKS and CDR2 as YYEKEE (reference sequence). Trimming left V 4 bases short and J 6 bases short, with 14 bases between. The CDR3 is 14 residues long. DNA of the CDR3: TGTGCCAGCAGCCGCGCCCTGAGGGTCAATGAGCAGTTCTTC. Translated, it gives CASSRALRVNEQFF.

In the case of this clonotype: This may arise from a read error, as a much more abundant clone is one base away. The chain couples TRBV23-1 to TRBJ2-2; the match to TRBD2 covers 7 bases. TRBV23-1 is an open reading frame, and its role is uncertain. CDR3 length: 13 amino acids. For the CDR3, the DNA is TGCGCCAGCAGCGGGGGGAACACCGGGGAGCTGATTTTT. It codes for CASSGGNTGELIF.

The rearrangement links TRBV7-9 to TRBJ1-2; 12 positions agree with TRBD1. The trim removed 0 bases at V and 5 bases at J, leaving 10 bases unmatched. Germline V lookup: CDR1 SEHNR, CDR2 FQNEAQ (reference sequence). The CDR3 length is 18 residues. The CDR3: CASSLALGQGAERYGYTF. Written as DNA, the CDR3 is TGTGCCAGCAGCTTAGCGTTGGGACAGGGGGCCGAAAGATATGGCTACACCTTC.

This clonotype occurred many times. V usage is TRBV7-9 and J usage is TRBJ2-5; unclear D gene. The CDR3 contains 10 residues. V was cut by 7 bases and J by 4 bases, with 4 bases left in between. Germline loops: CDR1 SEHNR, CDR2 FQNEAQ (reference sequence). CDR3 nucleotides: TGTGCCAGCAATCCAGAGACCCAGTACTTC. Its translation: CASNPETQYF.

The gene calls are TRBV7-2 and TRBJ1-4; D not certain. This CDR3 has 15 amino acids. Trimming took off 0 bases at V and 8 bases at J, with 13 bases between the two ends. Germline assignment: CDR1 SGHTA and CDR2 FQGNSA. The chain's CDR3 is CASSLAATIGEKLFF. In DNA form, the CDR3 reads TGTGCCAGCAGCTTAGCCGCGACCATAGGGGAAAAACTGTTTTTT.

The chain links TRBV7-2 to TRBJ1-2; possibly TRBD1 for D (6 bases). CDR1 SGHTA and CDR2 FQGNSA come from the germline V gene. The CDR3 sequence is 15 residues long. V lost 3 bases and J 4 bases, leaving 15 bases between the germline ends. The CDR3 protein is CASSFAGALAYGYTF. In DNA form, the CDR3 reads TGTGCCAGCAGCTTCGCGGGGGCGCTTGCCTATGGCTACACCTTC. Supplemented by reference TRBV7-2 and TRBJ1-2, the full variable domain reads GAGVSQSPSNKVTEKGKDVELRCDPISGHTALYWYRQSLGQGLEFLIYFQGNSAPDKSGLPSDRFSAERTGGSVSTLTIQRTQQEDSAVYLCASSFAGALAYGYTFGSGTRLTVV.

The rearrangement joins TRBV7-2 to TRBJ2-1; 10 bases map to TRBD2. The CDR3 runs to 16 residues. V trimming: 5 bases; J trimming: 2 bases; junction bases outside the gene matches: 6. Per germline, CDR1 SGHTA and CDR2 FQGNSA. The CDR3 here is CASSPSGLAAYNEQFF. DNA for the CDR3: TGTGCCAGCAGCCCAAGCGGACTAGCGGCCTACAATGAGCAGTTCTTC. The full variable domain, completed using reference TRBV7-2 and TRBJ2-1, is GAGVSQSPSNKVTEKGKDVELRCDPISGHTALYWYRQSLGQGLEFLIYFQGNSAPDKSGLPSDRFSAERTGGSVSTLTIQRTQQEDSAVYLCASSPSGLAAYNEQFFGPGTRLTVL.

The chain is built from TRBV4-1 and TRBJ2-7; D is ambiguous. CDR3 length: 12 residues. Germline CDR1 MGHRA, CDR2 YSYEKL. Trimming pared 0 bases from V and 12 bases from J, leaving 12 bases between. The CDR3 protein is CASSQDKGPPYF. The CDR3 DNA sequence: TGCGCCAGCAGCCAAGATAAAGGCCCGCCGTACTTC.

This chain uses TRBV4-1 with TRBJ1-1; 7 bases match TRBD1. Germline CDR1 reads MGHRA; CDR2 reads YSYEKL. The CDR3 sequence is 15 residues long. Trimming at V came to 4 bases and at J to 2 bases, leaving 7 bases not matched to a gene. In nucleotides, the CDR3 is TGCGCCAGCAGCCTAATACGGGACAGAAACACTGAAGCTTTCTTT. It encodes CASSLIRDRNTEAFF.